Below, 7 T cell receptor beta chains from the same sample are listed, as sequenced in a study. TCRdb used MiXCR to reprocess the RT-PCR reads, holding one entry per CDR3 protein. The data show about 700,000 distinct CDR3 sequences, around 14% seen once. The specimen sequenced was memory CD4+ T cells from blood. The receptors were sampled from a female donor in good health, serving as a healthy control.

The genes are TRBV7-7 and TRBJ2-5; 7 nucleotides line up with TRBD2. The V segment lost 5 bases and the J segment 5 bases; nucleotides outside the gene matches: 5. CDR3 length: 13 residues. Germline V lookup: CDR1 SSHAT, CDR2 FNYEAQ (reference sequence). The chain's CDR3 is CASSPGREETQYF. CDR3 nucleotides: TGTGCCAGCAGCCCAGGGCGGGAGGAGACCCAGTACTTC.

V usage is TRBV27 and J usage is TRBJ1-5; D remains ambiguous. Per germline, CDR1 MNHEY and CDR2 SMNVEV (reference sequence). V lost 8 bases and J 0 bases, leaving 14 bases between the germline ends. This CDR3 spans 15 amino acids. The DNA for the CDR3 is TGTGCCAGCGGTTGGCGGAGTAATAGCAATCAGCCCCAGCATTTT. Protein sequence: CASGWRSNSNQPQHF.

V and J are TRBV20-1 and TRBJ2-7; tentatively, D is TRBD1 or TRBD2 (5 bases each). In germline, CDR1 is DFQATT, CDR2 SNEGSKA (reference sequence). Trimming removed 5 bases at V and 2 bases at J, with 13 bases between. The CDR3 has 13 residues. CDR3 region: CSAPWLGAYEQYF. The DNA for the CDR3 is TGCAGTGCTCCCTGGCTGGGGGCCTACGAGCAGTACTTC.

This chain connects TRBV29-1 to TRBJ2-5; D is perhaps TRBD2 (5 bases). This CDR3 contains 12 residues. The germline gives CDR1 SQVTM, CDR2 ANQGSEA. Between the trimmed V and J ends, which lost 7 bases and 2 bases, there was a span of 11 bases. Written as DNA, the CDR3 is TGCAGCGCCGGACTGTCACAAGAGACCCAGTACTTC. Translation gives CSAGLSQETQYF.

The rearrangement uses TRBV11-1 and TRBJ1-2, with 8 positions matching TRBD1. V shed 4 bases, J shed 3 bases, and the junction held 4 bases outside the gene matches. The CDR3 loop spans 14 amino acids. In germline, CDR1 is SGHAT, CDR2 FQDESV (reference sequence). This CDR3 reads CASSSGQVYYGYTF. The CDR3 region has the DNA TGTGCCAGCAGCTCGGGACAGGTTTACTATGGCTACACCTTC.

This clonotype was seen more than once but under ten times. The V gene is TRBV4-1, the J gene TRBJ1-2, with D possibly matching TRBD1 (5 bases). CDR1 and CDR2 (germline): MGHRA, YSYEKL. The germline V and J ends were trimmed by 0 bases and 6 bases, with 14 bases remaining between them. The CDR3 sequence is 15 residues long. The CDR3: CASSQDSNRIDGYTF. CDR3 DNA sequence: TGCGCCAGCAGCCAAGATTCAAACAGGATCGATGGCTACACCTTC.

This clonotype was seen at least ten times. The chain employs TRBV5-6 and TRBJ2-2; TRBD1 aligns across 9 bases. V shed 3 bases and J 4 bases; nucleotides not matched to a gene: 10. This CDR3 is built from 17 residues. From germline, CDR1 is SGHDT and CDR2 YYEEEE. The CDR3 spells CASSSPGQGSRTGELFF. CDR3 in DNA: TGTGCCAGCAGCTCTCCTGGACAGGGGAGCCGCACCGGGGAGCTGTTTTTT.